The sequence of this T cell receptor beta chain was determined in a study of T cells in Graves' hyperthyroidism and ophthalmopathy. On this clonotype itself: Its target is not known.

Diagnoses were made from clinical symptoms, serum measures (thyroxine and TRAb), thyroid ultrasound and orbital computed tomography. Fresh peripheral blood, around 10 ml of it, supplied the PBMCs. The CDR3 regions of TCR beta were amplified from RNA transcripts. The HTBI primer set was used in a first-round RT-PCR of the TCR CDR3. TCRdb re-called the multiplex PCR reads through MiXCR, storing one row per CDR3 protein. The sample has about 530,000 distinct CDR3 sequences; about 15% are singletons. Study-level points and caveats: Most expanded thyroid clonotypes above 0.001 recurred in blood. With a median lead of approximately 6 months before onset, the model predicted ophthalmopathy.

Sequencing input: blood. The sequence derives from a woman aged 18-30 years with Graves' ophthalmopathy.

The CDR3 sequence: CASSTHPPGGLGNEQFF. DNA of the CDR3: TGCGCCAGCAGCACGCATCCCCCGGGAGGCCTCGGCAATGAGCAGTTCTTC. The chain is built from TRBV5-1 and TRBJ2-1; 7 bases are shared with TRBD2. After removal of 4 bases from V and 6 bases from J, the junction contained 16 bases not matched to a gene. Germline-derived CDR1 and CDR2 are SGHRS and YFSETQ. This CDR3 comprises 17 residues. Full variable domain (outside the CDR3, taken from reference TRBV5-1 and TRBJ2-1): KAGVTQTPRYLIKTRGQQVTLSCSPISGHRSVSWYQQTPGQGLQFLFEYFSETQRNKGNFPGRFSGRQFSNSRSEMNVSTLELGDSALYLCASSTHPPGGLGNEQFFGPGTRLTVL.